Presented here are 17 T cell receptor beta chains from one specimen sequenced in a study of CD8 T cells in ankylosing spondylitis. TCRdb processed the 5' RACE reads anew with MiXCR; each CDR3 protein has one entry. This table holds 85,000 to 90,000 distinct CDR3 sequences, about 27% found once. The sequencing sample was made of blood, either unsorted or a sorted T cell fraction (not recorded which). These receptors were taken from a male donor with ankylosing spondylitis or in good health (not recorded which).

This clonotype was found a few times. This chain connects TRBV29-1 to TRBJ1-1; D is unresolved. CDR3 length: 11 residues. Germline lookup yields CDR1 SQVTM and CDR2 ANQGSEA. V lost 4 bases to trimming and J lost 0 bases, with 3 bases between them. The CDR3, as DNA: TGCAGCGTTGTAGTGAACACTGAAGCTTTCTTT. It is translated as CSVVVNTEAFF.

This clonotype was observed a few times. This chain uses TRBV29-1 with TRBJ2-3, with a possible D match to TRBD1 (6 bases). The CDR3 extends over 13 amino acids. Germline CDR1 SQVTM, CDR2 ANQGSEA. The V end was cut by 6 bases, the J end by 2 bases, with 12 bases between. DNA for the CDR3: TGCAGCGTGGGACACCTCGCCACAGATACGCAGTATTTT. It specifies CSVGHLATDTQYF.

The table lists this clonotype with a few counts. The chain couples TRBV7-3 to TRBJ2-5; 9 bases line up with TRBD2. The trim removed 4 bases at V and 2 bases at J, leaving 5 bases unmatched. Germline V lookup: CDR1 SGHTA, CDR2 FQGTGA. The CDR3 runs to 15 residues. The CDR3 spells CASSSTSGPQETQYF. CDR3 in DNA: TGTGCCAGCAGCTCCACTAGCGGGCCTCAAGAGACCCAGTACTTC.

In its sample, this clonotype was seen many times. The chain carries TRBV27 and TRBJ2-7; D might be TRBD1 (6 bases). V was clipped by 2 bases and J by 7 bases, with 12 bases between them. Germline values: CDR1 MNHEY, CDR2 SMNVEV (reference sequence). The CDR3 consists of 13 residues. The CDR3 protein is CASSLTLRGEQYV. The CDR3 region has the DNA TGTGCCAGCAGTTTAACCCTAAGGGGGGAGCAGTACGTC.

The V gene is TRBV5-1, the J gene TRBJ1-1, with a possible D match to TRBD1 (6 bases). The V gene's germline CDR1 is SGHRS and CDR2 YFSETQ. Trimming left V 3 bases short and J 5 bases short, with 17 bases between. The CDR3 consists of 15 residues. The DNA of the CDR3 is TGCGCCAGCAGCTCGACGGGGGGCGACGGAACTGAAGCTTTCTTT. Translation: CASSSTGGDGTEAFF.

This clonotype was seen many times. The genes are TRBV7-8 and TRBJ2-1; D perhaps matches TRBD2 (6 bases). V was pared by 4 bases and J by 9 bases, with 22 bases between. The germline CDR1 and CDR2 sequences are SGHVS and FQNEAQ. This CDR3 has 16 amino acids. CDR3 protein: CASSSPTGARSPEQFF. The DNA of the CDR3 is TGTGCCAGCAGCTCTCCTACGGGAGCACGTTCCCCTGAGCAGTTCTTC.

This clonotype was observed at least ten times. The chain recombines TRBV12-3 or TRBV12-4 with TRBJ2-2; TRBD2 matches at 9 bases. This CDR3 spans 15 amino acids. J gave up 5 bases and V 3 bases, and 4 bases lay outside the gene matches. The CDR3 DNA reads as TGTGCCAGCAGTTTGCGGCTAGCGGGGACCGGGGAGCTGTTTTTT. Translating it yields CASSLRLAGTGELFF.

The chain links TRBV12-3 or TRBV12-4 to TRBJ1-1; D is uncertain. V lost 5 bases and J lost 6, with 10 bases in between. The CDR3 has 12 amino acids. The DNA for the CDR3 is TGTGCCAGCAGTATACATAAGGCTGAAGCTTTCTTT. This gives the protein CASSIHKAEAFF.

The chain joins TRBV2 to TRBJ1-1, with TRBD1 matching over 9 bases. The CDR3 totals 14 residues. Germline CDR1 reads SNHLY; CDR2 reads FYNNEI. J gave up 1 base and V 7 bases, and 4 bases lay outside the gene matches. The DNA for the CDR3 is TGTGCCAGCACTTGGACAGGGGCGAACACTGAAGCTTTCTTT. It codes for CASTWTGANTEAFF.

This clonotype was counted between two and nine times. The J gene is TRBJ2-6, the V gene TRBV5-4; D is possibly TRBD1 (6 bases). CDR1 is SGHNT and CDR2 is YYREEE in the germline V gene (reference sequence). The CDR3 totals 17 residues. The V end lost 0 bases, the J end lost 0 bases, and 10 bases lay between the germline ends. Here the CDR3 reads CASSLARGVSGANVLTF. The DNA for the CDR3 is TGTGCCAGCAGCTTGGCCAGGGGCGTCTCTGGGGCCAACGTCCTGACTTTC.

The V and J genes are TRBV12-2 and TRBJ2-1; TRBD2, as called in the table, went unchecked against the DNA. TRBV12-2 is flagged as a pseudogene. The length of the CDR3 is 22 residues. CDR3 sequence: CASRFSPVRGATSYNEGREQFF. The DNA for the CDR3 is TGTGCAAGTCGCTTCTCCCCGGTGCGGGGGGCCACCTCCTACAATGAAGGGCGTGAGCAGTTCTTC.

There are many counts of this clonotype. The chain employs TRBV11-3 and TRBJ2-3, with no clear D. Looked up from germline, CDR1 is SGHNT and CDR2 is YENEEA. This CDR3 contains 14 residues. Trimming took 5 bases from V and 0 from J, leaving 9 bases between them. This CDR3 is CASSHISSTDTQYF. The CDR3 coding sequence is TGTGCCAGCAGCCATATAAGCAGCACAGATACGCAGTATTTT.

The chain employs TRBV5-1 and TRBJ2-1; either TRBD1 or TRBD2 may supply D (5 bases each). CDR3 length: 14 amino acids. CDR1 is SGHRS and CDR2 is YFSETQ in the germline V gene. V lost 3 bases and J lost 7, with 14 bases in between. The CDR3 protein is CASSSFAGTNEQFF. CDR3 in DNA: TGCGCCAGCAGCTCCTTCGCCGGGACGAATGAGCAGTTCTTC.

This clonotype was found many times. CDR3 amino acids: CASSLSQGGRWAQYF. The CDR3 DNA is TGTGCCAGCAGCTTATCCCAAGGCGGGAGGTGGGCCCAGTACTTC. V and J are TRBV7-2 and TRBJ2-5, with TRBD2 matching over 8 bases. CDR3 length: 15 residues. V dropped 2 bases and J dropped 9; count of bases not matched to a gene: 11. Looked up from germline, CDR1 is SGHTA and CDR2 is FQGNSA.

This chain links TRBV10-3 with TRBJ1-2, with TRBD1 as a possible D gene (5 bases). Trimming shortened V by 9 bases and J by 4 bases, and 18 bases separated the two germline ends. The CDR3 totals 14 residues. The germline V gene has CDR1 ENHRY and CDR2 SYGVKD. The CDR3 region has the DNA TGTGCCATTTCAGACAGCCCAAGGTCCTATGGCTACACCTTC. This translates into CAISDSPRSYGYTF.

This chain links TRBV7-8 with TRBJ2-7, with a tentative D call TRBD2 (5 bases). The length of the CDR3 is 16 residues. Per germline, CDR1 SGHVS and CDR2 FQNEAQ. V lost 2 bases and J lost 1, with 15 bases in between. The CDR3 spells CASSLLNRAGSYEQYF. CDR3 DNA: TGTGCCAGCAGCTTATTAAATCGGGCGGGTTCCTACGAGCAGTACTTC.

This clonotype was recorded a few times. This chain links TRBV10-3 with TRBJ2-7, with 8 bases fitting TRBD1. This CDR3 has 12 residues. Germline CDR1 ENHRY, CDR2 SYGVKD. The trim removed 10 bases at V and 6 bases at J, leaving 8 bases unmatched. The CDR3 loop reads CATATGAAEQYF. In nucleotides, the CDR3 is TGTGCCACCGCGACAGGGGCCGCCGAGCAGTACTTC.